This T cell receptor (beta chain) emerged from a study of blood T cell repertoires in COVID-19. On the study more broadly: The United States, Italy and Spain were the sources of the acute and convalescent COVID-19 samples. Sample material is recorded as cDNA or gDNA derived from T cells, B-cell-depleted T cells, or PBMCs.

Germline CDR1 reads SGHRS; CDR2 reads YFSETQ. The CDR3 loop spans 15 amino acids. V shed 3 bases, J shed 3 bases, and the junction held 5 bases outside the gene matches. This clone was recorded a few times. Authors' analysis steps: The assay estimated nucleated cells by amplifying reference gene primers. Produced via immunoSEQ multiplex PCR; TCRdb's table is partial and in-frame only. V and J calls and clone size are given by that table; D and trimming were obtained from the DNA. The sample yields some 200,000 clones, approximately 80% seen once. Sequences were obtained from peripheral blood. The TCR comes from a woman aged 40 to 50 who had recovered from COVID-19. V is TRBV5-1 and J is TRBJ2-1; 8 positions match TRBD2. Here the CDR3 reads CASSSVLAGYNEQFF. The CDR3 DNA reads TGCGCCAGCAGCTCCGTTCTAGCGGGCTACAATGAGCAGTTCTTC.